The rows below give T cell receptor beta chains drawn from one sample of a study of cytomegalovirus exposure and HLA in healthy donors. Sequencing used immunoSEQ multiplex PCR; TCRdb keeps in-frame clones, though not all of them. The data hold roughly 150,000 clones, with 84% observed a single time. What was sequenced was PBMCs. These receptors were collected from a man aged 25 to 45 in good health and CMV-seropositive. Each CDR3 is given with its conserved first and last residue. Each record gives: clone size, J gene, V gene, D gene, CDR3 DNA, CDR3 protein. D genes are given only for firm matches. The listing skips clone size in some rows; elsewhere it reads once, few, many or a size class.

clone_size: .
j_call: TRBJ1-2
v_call: TRBV6-5
d_call: .
cdr3_nt: TGTGCCAGCAGTCGACAGGACAACTATGGCTACACCTTC
cdr3_aa: CASSRQDNYGYTF

clone_size: .
j_call: TRBJ1-6
v_call: TRBV6-6
d_call: .
cdr3_nt: TGTGCCAGCAGGCGCGATCCGTTTAATTCACCCCTCCACTTT
cdr3_aa: CASRRDPFNSPLHF

clone_size: .
j_call: TRBJ1-3
v_call: TRBV5-1
d_call: .
cdr3_nt: TGCGCCAGCAGCCCGGGGACAACCGGAAACACCATATATTTT
cdr3_aa: CASSPGTTGNTIYF

clone_size: .
j_call: TRBJ2-7
v_call: TRBV19
d_call: .
cdr3_nt: TGTGCCAGTAGTGACCCACAGAGCGAGCAGTACTTC
cdr3_aa: CASSDPQSEQYF

clone_size: .
j_call: TRBJ1-1
v_call: TRBV5-1
d_call: .
cdr3_nt: TGCGCCAGCAGCTTACAGGGTTACACTGAAGCTTTCTTT
cdr3_aa: CASSLQGYTEAFF

clone_size: .
j_call: TRBJ1-4
v_call: TRBV7-9
d_call: .
cdr3_nt: TGTGCCAGCAGCTTAAATGGGGCAAGTGAAAAACTGTTTTTT
cdr3_aa: CASSLNGASEKLFF

clone_size: once
j_call: TRBJ1-2
v_call: TRBV10-3
d_call: TRBD1
cdr3_nt: TGTGCCATCAGTGCCGGGACAGGGACAATCTATGGCTACACCTTC
cdr3_aa: CAISAGTGTIYGYTF

clone_size: .
j_call: TRBJ1-5
v_call: TRBV5-4
d_call: .
cdr3_nt: TGTGCCAGCAGCTTGTGGGGGGGTCCCCCGGGGCCCCAGCATTTT
cdr3_aa: CASSLWGGPPGPQHF

clone_size: .
j_call: TRBJ1-5
v_call: TRBV28
d_call: .
cdr3_nt: TGTGCCAGCAATCCCCCGACAGGAGGCGTTCAGCCCCAGCATTTT
cdr3_aa: CASNPPTGGVQPQHF

clone_size: .
j_call: TRBJ2-2
v_call: TRBV14
d_call: TRBD2
cdr3_nt: TGTGCCAGCAGCCAGGACCCGGGGGGGTTCGCCGGGGAGCTGTTTTTT
cdr3_aa: CASSQDPGGFAGELFF

clone_size: .
j_call: TRBJ2-3
v_call: TRBV5-1
d_call: .
cdr3_nt: TGCGCCAGCCGGTATAAGACAGACACAGATACGCAGTATTTT
cdr3_aa: CASRYKTDTDTQYF

clone_size: .
j_call: TRBJ2-5
v_call: TRBV6-5
d_call: .
cdr3_nt: TGTGCCAGCAGTACTAGCCGAGAGACCCAGTACTTC
cdr3_aa: CASSTSRETQYF

clone_size: once
j_call: TRBJ2-3
v_call: TRBV7-3
d_call: .
cdr3_nt: TGTGCCAGCAGCTTAACTGGGGGAGGGGGAGATACGCAGTATTTT
cdr3_aa: CASSLTGGGGDTQYF

clone_size: .
j_call: TRBJ2-7
v_call: TRBV5-6
d_call: .
cdr3_nt: TGTGCCAGCACCACCCCGAGAGTCCGAGTCTACGAGCAGTACTTC
cdr3_aa: CASTTPRVRVYEQYF

clone_size: .
j_call: TRBJ1-1
v_call: TRBV7-2
d_call: .
cdr3_nt: TGTGCCAGCAGCCTCGGGGGAACAAGGACAGCTTTCTTT
cdr3_aa: CASSLGGTRTAFF